This T cell receptor (beta chain) appears in the sequencing data of a study of shared clonotypes between healthy human individuals. Between the trimmed V and J ends, which lost 8 bases and 6 bases, there was a span of 17 bases. This CDR3 has 13 residues. CDR1 and CDR2 (germline): MDHEN, SYDVKM. This clone has only one observation. Libraries were prepared by immunoSEQ multiplex PCR; TCRdb keeps only in-frame clonotypes and omits some of them. The sample records hundreds of thousands of clones, about 74% being singletons. Material for sequencing was memory CD4+ T cells sorted from blood. Subset meaning: CD45RA-negative fraction. The rearrangement joins TRBV28 to TRBJ2-7; D is uncertain. The TCR originated in a woman in her 30s in good health. DNA of the CDR3: TGTGCCAGCGAGGAACCGGAACAGCGCGAGCAGTACTTC. This gives the protein CASEEPEQREQYF.